This passage covers 9 T cell receptor beta chains from one sample sequenced in a study of blood T cells in healthy people across ages. It was with a sample-barcoded 5' primer and a J-beta primer mix that a second PCR of roughly 6 to 12 cycles was run. MiXCR was run by TCRdb on the 5' RACE reads, yielding one entry per CDR3 protein. The sample includes over 1.5 million distinct CDR3 sequences, around half seen only once; the top ten take roughly 2%. Material for sequencing was blood. These receptors were taken from a woman in her forties in good health.

This CDR3 reads CSARGNSGGEIEQFF. CDR3 DNA sequence: TGCAGTGCTAGAGGGAATAGCGGGGGGGAGATTGAGCAGTTCTTC. The chain recombines TRBV20-1 with TRBJ2-1, with 11 bases that match TRBD2. Germline assignment: CDR1 DFQATT and CDR2 SNEGSKA (reference sequence). After removal of 1 base from V and 9 bases from J, the junction contained 8 bases not matched to a gene. This CDR3 has 15 residues.

This chain joins TRBV7-2 and TRBJ2-5; D not resolved. The V end lost 1 base, the J end lost 5 bases, and 8 bases lay between the germline ends. CDR3 length: 13 amino acids. Germline V gene data show CDR1 as SGHTA and CDR2 as FQGNSA. The CDR3 nucleotides are TGTGCCAGCAGCTTAGTAGGAATGGAGACCCAGTACTTC. It specifies CASSLVGMETQYF.

The genes are TRBV12-3 or TRBV12-4 and TRBJ2-3, with TRBD2 matching over 7 bases. After removal of 5 bases from V and 6 bases from J, the junction contained 14 bases not matched to a gene. The CDR3 is 16 residues long. CDR3 nucleotides: TGTGCCAGCAGTGCGGGCGAGGGACTAAGCGGGGATACGCAGTATTTT. This gives the protein CASSAGEGLSGDTQYF.

Written as DNA, the CDR3 is TGCGCCAGCAGGAGGGGGGAGGACCCTATTAGCTACACCTTC. It yields the protein CASRRGEDPISYTF. This rearrangement joins TRBV5-1 to TRBJ1-2, with D perhaps TRBD1 (6 bases). CDR1 is SGHRS and CDR2 is YFSETQ in the germline V gene. Trimming cost V 5 bases and J 9 bases, with 20 bases left between them. The CDR3 contains 14 residues.

The J gene is TRBJ2-1, the V gene TRBV6-2 or TRBV6-3, with 11 bases fitting TRBD1. V dropped 2 bases and J dropped 8; count of bases not matched to a gene: 11. This CDR3 has 17 residues. The germline V gene encodes CDR1 MNHEY and CDR2 SVGEGT. The CDR3 nucleotides are TGTGCCAGCAGTTACAAACGGGACAGGGGGACTGATTATGAGCAGTTCTTC. It encodes CASSYKRDRGTDYEQFF.

This clonotype was found a few times. The rearrangement links TRBV20-1 to TRBJ2-6; 9 bases map to TRBD2. V lost 0 bases to trimming and J lost 1 base; unmatched junction nucleotides: 7. Germline CDR1 and CDR2: DFQATT and SNEGSKA (reference sequence). CDR3 length: 18 amino acids. The DNA of the CDR3 is TGCAGTGCTAGAGATCTGAATCTAGCGGGGTCTGGGGCCAACGTCCTGACTTTC. This codes for CSARDLNLAGSGANVLTF.

The sample holds a few counts of this clonotype. V usage is TRBV20-1 and J usage is TRBJ2-7, with unresolved D. Germline CDR1 reads DFQATT; CDR2 reads SNEGSKA (reference sequence). The ends were cut back, 7 bases at V and 0 bases at J, with 13 bases in the middle. The CDR3 loop spans 13 amino acids. CDR3 region: CSGARSSSYEQYF. The CDR3 nucleotides are TGCAGTGGAGCCAGGAGTAGCTCCTACGAGCAGTACTTC.

J is TRBJ2-1 and V is TRBV7-2, with D possibly being TRBD1 (6 bases). The germline V gene encodes CDR1 SGHTA and CDR2 FQGNSA. The CDR3 extends over 15 amino acids. V dropped 5 bases and J dropped 1 base, with 12 bases sitting between them. The CDR3 here is CASSPTGISYNEQFF. The CDR3 DNA reads TGTGCCAGCAGCCCAACAGGGATTTCCTACAATGAGCAGTTCTTC.

This clonotype has a handful of counts. V is TRBV12-3 or TRBV12-4 and J is TRBJ2-1; 7 bases agree with TRBD2. The V and J ends lost 8 bases and 9 bases, in that order; junction bases with no gene match: 31. The CDR3 extends over 20 amino acids. This CDR3 reads CASDSPGTTKGPYNVGEQFF. CDR3 DNA sequence: TGTGCCAGCGACTCTCCCGGGACTACCAAGGGACCTTACAATGTGGGTGAGCAGTTCTTC.